Presented here are 14 T cell receptor beta chains from one specimen sequenced in a study of response to subunit inactivated influenza vaccine (dated 2018 in TCRdb). The protocol used for the library was RT-PCR. Sequenced on an Illumina HiSeq 2500. Starting from the raw public reads, TCRdb applied fastp trimming at Q25, assembled clones with MiXCR and retained in-frame beta chains. Rows are unified per CDR3 protein, each entry keeping the most common DNA and genes. In all, the sample holds some 640,000 distinct CDR3 sequences, and more than 11% of those were seen once. The ten biggest clones cover less than 9% of the sample. The starting material was PBMCs from blood, obtained 14 to 15 days before vaccination. The receptor source for this set is a man in his fifties who received an inactivated influenza vaccine. Donor details come from another sample of the same person, matched by shared clones.

This clonotype was seen ten or more times. The chain has TRBV12-3 or TRBV12-4 and TRBJ2-1; TRBD2 matches 15 bases. The CDR3 loop spans 14 amino acids. Trimming removed 6 bases from V and 15 bases from J; junction bases left unmatched: 9. The CDR3 is CASSGTSGRTSVFF. The CDR3 DNA is TGTGCCAGCAGCGGGACTAGCGGGAGGACTAGCGTGTTCTTC.

This sequence joins TRBV15 and TRBJ2-6, with TRBD2 matching 7 bases. V gave up 2 bases and J gave up 3 bases; unmatched junction bases: 7. CDR3 size: 17 residues. Germline V gene sequence: CDR1 LNHNV, CDR2 YYDKDF (reference sequence). The CDR3 loop reads CATSRPGTMSGANVLTF. CDR3 sequence (DNA): TGTGCCACCAGCAGACCCGGGACTATGAGTGGGGCCAACGTCCTGACTTTC.

J is TRBJ2-1 and V is TRBV5-4; 13 bases are shared with TRBD2. The CDR3 runs 15 residues. Trimming took 0 bases from V and 6 from J; bases not matched to a gene: 0. Germline assignment: CDR1 SGHNT and CDR2 YYREEE (reference sequence). The CDR3 coding sequence is TGTGCCAGCAGCTTGGGGACTAGCGGGAGCAATGAGCAGTTCTTC. Amino acids: CASSLGTSGSNEQFF.

This clonotype was seen a few times. The chain is built from TRBV10-3 and TRBJ2-5; 10 nucleotides agree with TRBD2. This CDR3 region has 15 residues. The J segment lost 5 bases and the V segment lost 2 bases, leaving 5 bases of the junction unmatched. Germline V gives CDR1 ENHRY, CDR2 SYGVKD. The CDR3 bases are TGTGCCATCAGTGAGAGCGGGAGGGCCTCGGAGACCCAGTACTTC. This sequence encodes CAISESGRASETQYF.

This clonotype was found a few times. The chain couples TRBV7-9 to TRBJ2-1; D is possibly TRBD2 (5 bases). V lost 5 bases, J lost 4 bases, and 18 bases lay in between. This CDR3 has 16 residues. Germline CDR1 and CDR2: SEHNR and FQNEAQ (reference sequence). CDR3 DNA sequence: TGTGCCAGCAGCCCCCGAGAGGCGGGCCGATACAATGAGCAGTTCTTC. Its protein product is CASSPREAGRYNEQFF.

The chain combines TRBV7-6 with TRBJ2-2; D might be TRBD1 or TRBD2, each matching 5 bases. Per germline, CDR1 SGHVS and CDR2 FNYEAQ. V dropped 4 bases and J dropped 10 bases, with 16 bases sitting between them. The CDR3 runs to 14 residues. CDR3 sequence: CASSSTVGPAELFF. CDR3 nucleotide sequence: TGTGCCAGCAGCTCCACGGTGGGACCCGCGGAGCTGTTTTTT.

The sample holds a few counts of this clonotype. The rearrangement links TRBV6-5 to TRBJ2-3; D is tentatively TRBD1 or TRBD2 (5 bases each). Germline assignment: CDR1 MNHEY and CDR2 SVGAGI. Between the trimmed V and J ends, which lost 0 bases and 4 bases, there was a span of 17 bases. The CDR3 is 17 residues long. The CDR3 DNA is TGTGCCAGCAGTTACTCGTTTTCTGGGGGTCGGGCAGATACGCAGTATTTT. It translates to CASSYSFSGGRADTQYF.

V gene TRBV4-1 combines with J gene TRBJ2-7; 9 nucleotides match TRBD1. The V segment lost 4 bases and the J segment 5 bases; nucleotides outside the gene matches: 9. The CDR3 is 15 residues long. In germline, CDR1 is MGHRA, CDR2 YSYEKL. The CDR3 DNA follows: TGCGCCAGCAGCCTGACCGGGACAGGGCTCCACGAGCAGTACTTC. Translating it yields CASSLTGTGLHEQYF.

The J gene is TRBJ2-7, the V gene TRBV4-3; D is ambiguous. CDR3 length: 15 amino acids. Between the trimmed V and J ends, which lost 2 bases and 3 bases, there was a span of 14 bases. Germline CDR1 is LGHNA and CDR2 is YSLEER. Here the CDR3 reads CASSQIPLAVYEQYF. CDR3 in DNA: TGCGCCAGCAGCCAAATTCCTCTGGCAGTCTACGAGCAGTACTTC.

This clonotype was seen only a few times. The rearrangement links TRBV10-3 to TRBJ2-1; D call uncertain. The CDR3 is 11 residues long. Germline V gives CDR1 ENHRY, CDR2 SYGVKD. V lost 10 bases to trimming and J lost 7 bases, with 11 bases between them. The CDR3 DNA reads as TGTGCCACCACCAGTCGTAATGAGCAGTTCTTC. This sequence encodes CATTSRNEQFF.

The rearrangement uses TRBV15 and TRBJ1-1; D gene ambiguous. The CDR3 totals 13 residues. Germline CDR1 reads LNHNV; CDR2 reads YYDKDF (reference sequence). V was shortened by 0 bases and J by 6 bases, with 8 bases between the two germline ends. The CDR3 sequence: CATSRDRVAEAFF. Here the CDR3 DNA reads TGTGCCACCAGCAGAGATCGGGTTGCTGAAGCTTTCTTT.

The V gene is TRBV27, the J gene TRBJ1-6, with D hard to call. This CDR3 contains 12 residues. From germline, CDR1 is MNHEY and CDR2 SMNVEV (reference sequence). V lost 4 bases, J lost 7 bases, and 5 bases lay in between. The CDR3 loop reads CASSSVNSPLHF. In DNA, the CDR3 is TGTGCCAGCAGTTCTGTGAATTCACCCCTCCACTTT.

This clonotype was counted only a few times. The chain's CDR3 is CASSLVGTSNTDTQYF. For the CDR3, the DNA is TGTGCCAGCAGCTTAGTAGGGACTAGCAACACAGATACGCAGTATTTT. The V and J genes are TRBV7-2 and TRBJ2-3, with 9 bases fitting TRBD2. The germline V gene encodes CDR1 SGHTA and CDR2 FQGNSA. After removal of 1 base from V and 2 bases from J, the junction contained 4 bases not matched to a gene. The CDR3 is 16 amino acids.

This clonotype came up a few times. V and J are TRBV12-3 or TRBV12-4 and TRBJ2-7; D possibly corresponds to TRBD1 (6 bases). V was clipped by 3 bases and J by 5 bases, with 14 bases between them. The CDR3 covers 14 residues. The CDR3 loop reads CASSFLQGWNEQYF. Written as DNA, the CDR3 is TGTGCCAGCAGTTTTTTACAGGGATGGAACGAGCAGTACTTC.